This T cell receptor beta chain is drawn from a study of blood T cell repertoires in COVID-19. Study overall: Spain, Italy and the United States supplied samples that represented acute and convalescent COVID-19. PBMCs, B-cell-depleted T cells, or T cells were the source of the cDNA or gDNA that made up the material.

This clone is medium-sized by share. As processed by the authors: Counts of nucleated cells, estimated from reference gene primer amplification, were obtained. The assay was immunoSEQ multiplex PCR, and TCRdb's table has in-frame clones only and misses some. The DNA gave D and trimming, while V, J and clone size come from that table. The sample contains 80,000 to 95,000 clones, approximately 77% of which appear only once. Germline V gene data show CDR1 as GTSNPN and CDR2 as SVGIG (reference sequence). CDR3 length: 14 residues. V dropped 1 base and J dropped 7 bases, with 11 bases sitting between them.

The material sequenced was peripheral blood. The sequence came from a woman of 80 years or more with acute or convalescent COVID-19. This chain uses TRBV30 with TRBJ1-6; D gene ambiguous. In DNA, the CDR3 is TGTGCCTGGAGTGGGAGGCCAGAAAATTCACCCCTCCACTTT. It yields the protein CAWSGRPENSPLHF.